A single sample is the source of the 29 T cell receptor beta chains below, sequenced in a study of shared clonotypes between healthy human individuals. Clones were read by immunoSEQ multiplex PCR, and TCRdb kept only the in-frame ones, dropping some. The profile shows hundreds of thousands of clones, approximately 77% of them singletons. Sample: PBMCs. The source is a woman aged 40 to 50 in good health. Some clones in this sample may be carry-over from other donors' samples.

The rearrangement links TRBV4-2 to TRBJ1-2; no clear D. This CDR3 contains 12 residues. The ends were cut back, 5 bases at V and 8 bases at J, with 12 bases in the middle. Germline V gene sequence: CDR1 LGHNA, CDR2 YNFKEQ. The CDR3 sequence: CASSLEGLGYTF. For the CDR3, the DNA is TGTGCCAGCAGCTTGGAAGGGCTCGGCTACACCTTC.

The chain combines TRBV5-1 with TRBJ2-3; D unclear. The CDR3 contains 14 residues. Trimming removed 4 bases at V and 2 bases at J, with 11 bases between. The germline CDR1 and CDR2 sequences are SGHRS and YFSETQ. This CDR3 reads CASSPVADTDTQYF. In nucleotides, the CDR3 is TGCGCCAGCAGCCCGGTGGCTGACACAGATACGCAGTATTTT.

This clone was counted ten times or more. This chain connects TRBV7-2 to TRBJ2-7; D tentatively reads TRBD1 or TRBD2 (5 bases each). The CDR3 spans 15 residues. Germline assignment: CDR1 SGHTA and CDR2 FQGNSA. V dropped 6 bases and J dropped 0 bases, with 15 bases sitting between them. CDR3 loop: CASRRRDHSSYEQYF. In nucleotides, the CDR3 is TGTGCCAGCAGGCGCCGGGACCACAGCTCCTACGAGCAGTACTTC.

This clone has a single count. A much larger clone is a single base away; this may be a read error. This chain joins TRBV2 and TRBJ1-5; D not certain. The V gene's germline CDR1 is SNHLY and CDR2 FYNNEI. This CDR3 is built from 15 residues. The V and J ends lost 7 bases and 0 bases respectively, with 13 bases between them. CDR3 amino acids: CASNVLGLSNQPQHF. The CDR3 DNA reads as TGTGCCAGCAATGTCTTAGGACTTAGCAATCAGCCCCAGCATTTT.

This chain links TRBV25-1 with TRBJ2-1; tentative D call: TRBD2 (7 bases). CDR1 MGHDK and CDR2 SYGVNS come from the germline V gene. The V end lost 5 bases, the J end lost 0 bases, and 17 bases lay between the germline ends. The CDR3 is made up of 17 amino acids. The CDR3: CASSKKRGAGSYNEQFF. The CDR3 nucleotides are TGTGCCAGCAGTAAAAAACGGGGGGCTGGCTCCTACAATGAGCAGTTCTTC. Together with reference TRBV25-1 and TRBJ2-1, the CDR3 gives the full variable domain: EADIYQTPRYLVIGTGKKITLECSQTMGHDKMYWYQQDPGMELHLIHYSYGVNSTEKGDLSSESTVSRIRTEHFPLTLESARPSHTSQYLCASSKKRGAGSYNEQFFGPGTRLTVL.

A note on this clone: With a far larger clone one base away, a read error is the likely cause. This sequence joins TRBV7-8 and TRBJ1-5; 10 bases map to TRBD1. The CDR3 totals 18 residues. The germline V gene has CDR1 SGHVS and CDR2 FQNEAQ. The CDR3 spells CASSSRDRGGYSNQPRHF. The CDR3 DNA follows: TGTGCCAGCAGCTCCCGGGACAGGGGAGGATATAGCAATCAGCCCCGGCATTTT.

Of note for this clone: One base separates it from a far larger clone, so it is likely a read error. Other DNA sequences within the sample encode an identical CDR3. As DNA, the CDR3 is TGTGCCAGCAGTTTAAGTCGTAATTCACCTCTCCACTTT. Its translation: CASSLSRNSPLHF. The V gene is TRBV28, the J gene TRBJ1-6; D call uncertain. CDR3 length equals 13 residues. Germline CDR1 reads MDHEN; CDR2 reads SYDVKM. The complete variable domain, with remaining parts taken from reference TRBV28 and TRBJ1-6, reads DVKVTQSSRYLVKRTGEKVFLECVQDMDHENMFWYRQDPGLGLRLIYFSYDVKMKEKGDIPEGYSVSREKKERFSLILESASTNQTSMYLCASSLSRNSPLHFGNGTRLTVT.

The chain is built from TRBV5-8 and TRBJ2-7, with 9 positions matching TRBD1. CDR3 length: 13 amino acids. Germline V lookup: CDR1 SGHTS, CDR2 YDEGEE. Trimming at V came to 1 base and at J to 9 bases, leaving 5 bases not matched to a gene. The CDR3 region has the DNA TGTGCCAGCAGCTTGAACAGGGGGCCTTGGCAGTACTTC. This translates into CASSLNRGPWQYF.

This clone was counted between two and nine times. This sequence joins TRBV28 and TRBJ1-2; the D is unclear. Trimming cost V 6 bases and J 4 bases, with 12 bases left between them. Germline V gene sequence: CDR1 MDHEN, CDR2 SYDVKM. The CDR3 consists of 13 residues. CDR3: CASSPGKAYGYTF. CDR3 nucleotide sequence: TGTGCCAGCAGCCCCGGGAAGGCCTATGGCTACACCTTC.

The chain employs TRBV11-2 and TRBJ2-6, with unresolved D. Per the germline V gene, CDR1 is SGHAT and CDR2 is FQNNGV. The CDR3 sequence is 17 residues long. The V end lost 6 bases, the J end lost 0 bases, and 15 bases lay between the germline ends. In DNA form, the CDR3 reads TGTGCCAGCAGGTGGGCTGGCACCCACTCTGGGGCCAACGTCCTGACTTTC. It specifies CASRWAGTHSGANVLTF. Variable domain in full (rest from reference TRBV11-2 and TRBJ2-6): EAGVAQSPRYKIIEKRQSVAFWCNPISGHATLYWYQQILGQGPKLLIQFQNNGVVDDSQLPKDRFSAERLKGVDSTLKIQPAKLEDSAVYLCASRWAGTHSGANVLTFGAGSRLTVL.

This clone occurred once. The chain couples TRBV6-6 to TRBJ1-1; D might be TRBD1 (6 bases). CDR1 is MNHNY, CDR2 SVGAGI, per germline (reference sequence). This CDR3 is 16 amino acids long. Trimming removed 7 bases at V and 5 bases at J, with 23 bases between. The DNA for the CDR3 is TGTGCCAGCACCCAATGGACAGAGAATGGAAGGACTGAAGCTTTCTTT. Protein sequence: CASTQWTENGRTEAFF.

This CDR3 reads CSASNREQYF. The CDR3 nucleotides read TGCAGTGCTAGTAACCGCGAGCAGTACTTC. The chain carries TRBV20-1 and TRBJ2-7; unclear D gene. This CDR3 is built from 10 residues. Germline CDR1 reads DFQATT; CDR2 reads SNEGSKA (reference sequence). V was shortened by 3 bases and J by 6 bases, with 6 bases between the two germline ends.

This chain links TRBV7-8 with TRBJ2-3; TRBD2 matches 8 bases. The CDR3 has 16 amino acids. Germline V gene sequence: CDR1 SGHVS, CDR2 FQNEAQ. V was pared by 1 base and J by 5 bases, with 8 bases of the junction left unmatched. The CDR3 loop is CASSLVVAGMGDTQYF. The CDR3 DNA sequence: TGTGCCAGCAGCTTAGTGGTAGCGGGAATGGGAGATACGCAGTATTTT.

The V gene is TRBV10-3, the J gene TRBJ2-5; TRBD2 aligns across 9 bases. There are 15 residues in the CDR3. The germline gives CDR1 ENHRY, CDR2 SYGVKD. V was pared by 7 bases and J by 1 base, with 7 bases of the junction left unmatched. The CDR3 bases are TGTGCCATCAAGAGGGCTAGCGGGACCCAAGAGACCCAGTACTTC. Translated: CAIKRASGTQETQYF.

V and J are TRBV28 and TRBJ1-2; perhaps TRBD1 as D (5 bases). Germline V gene data show CDR1 as MDHEN and CDR2 as SYDVKM. V lost 6 bases to trimming and J lost 4 bases, with 15 bases between them. The CDR3 length is 14 residues. The CDR3 sequence is CASSETGTVYGYTF. The CDR3 bases are TGTGCCAGCAGCGAAACCGGGACGGTCTATGGCTACACCTTC.

The chain uses TRBV11-2 and TRBJ1-2, with unresolved D. Germline V gene sequence: CDR1 SGHAT, CDR2 FQNNGV. Trimming stripped 5 bases from V and 8 bases from J, with 18 bases between. CDR3 length: 14 residues. Here the CDR3 DNA reads TGTGCCAGCAGCACTAGAGCAAGGACCGCAGGCTACACCTTC. This translates into CASSTRARTAGYTF.

This rearrangement joins TRBV7-9 to TRBJ2-3; no firm D call. Germline V lookup: CDR1 SEHNR, CDR2 FQNEAQ (reference sequence). With 6 bases removed from V and 5 bases from J, the gap between germline ends came to 18 bases. The CDR3 consists of 15 residues. Written as DNA, the CDR3 is TGTGCCAGCAGACCTAAACCGCCCCTGGGAGATACGCAGTATTTT. Translation gives CASRPKPPLGDTQYF.

This clone was counted only a few times. This may come from a read error, since a much larger clone is one base off. This same CDR3 is encoded by further DNA sequences in the sample. The chain recombines TRBV11-2 with TRBJ2-7; TRBD1 matches at 7 bases. The CDR3 consists of 13 residues. Germline CDR1 reads SGHAT; CDR2 reads FQNNGV. This chain's CDR3 is CASSVGQPYEQYF. The CDR3 coding sequence is TGCGCCAGCAGCGTGGGACAGCCCTACGAGCAGTACTTC.

For this clone: A far larger clone is one nucleotide away, so this likely arose from a read error. The gene calls are TRBV6-5 and TRBJ2-5; TRBD1 is a possible D gene (6 bases). The V end lost 2 bases, the J end lost 5 bases, and 15 bases lay between the germline ends. The CDR3 length is 15 residues. Germline assignment: CDR1 MNHEY and CDR2 SVGAGI. The DNA for the CDR3 is TGTGCCAGCAGTTACGGCACAGGGACCGATGAGACCCAGTACTTC. It codes for CASSYGTGTDETQYF.

As regards this clone: A read error likely explains this, since a far larger clone differs by one base. The chain uses TRBV27 and TRBJ1-1; D is unresolved. Germline-derived CDR1 and CDR2 are MNHEY and SMNVEV (reference sequence). This CDR3 region has 13 residues. Trimming shortened V by 3 bases and J by 1 base, and 6 bases separated the two germline ends. The CDR3 DNA is TGTGCCAGCAGTTTCGTCGGGAACACTGAAGCTTTCTTT. It translates to CASSFVGNTEAFF.

At least ten counts were recorded for this clone. The genes are TRBV30 and TRBJ1-4; D may be TRBD1 (6 bases). The germline V and J ends were trimmed by 2 bases and 11 bases, with 24 bases remaining between them. There are 16 residues in the CDR3. Germline lookup yields CDR1 GTSNPN and CDR2 SVGIG (reference sequence). The CDR3 here is CAWSRGGGFGEGKLFF. The CDR3, as DNA: TGTGCCTGGAGTAGAGGGGGAGGTTTCGGAGAGGGGAAACTGTTTTTT.

V is TRBV19 and J is TRBJ2-7; D perhaps matches TRBD1 (6 bases). Trimming pared 5 bases from V and 3 bases from J, leaving 14 bases between. Germline V gene lookup returns CDR1 LNHDA and CDR2 SQIVND (reference sequence). CDR3 length: 14 amino acids. CDR3 loop: CASSSTGSLYEQYF. The CDR3 nucleotides are TGTGCCAGTAGTTCGACAGGCTCGCTCTACGAGCAGTACTTC.

Worth noting for this clone: A far larger clone differs by one base, so this is likely a read error. As DNA, the CDR3 is TGTGCCAGCCGGGGACAGGGCCCAGATATGCAGTATTTT. As protein: CASRGQGPDMQYF. J is TRBJ2-3 and V is TRBV7-9; 9 nucleotides agree with TRBD1. This CDR3 has 13 residues. Per the germline V gene, CDR1 is SEHNR and CDR2 is FQNEAQ (reference sequence). The variable domain in full, completed from reference TRBV7-9 and TRBJ2-3, reads DTGVSQNPRHKITKRGQNVTFRCDPISEHNRLYWYRQTLGQGPEFLTYFQNEAQLEKSRLLSDRFSAERPKGSFSTLEIQRTEQGDSAMYLCASRGQGPDMQYFGPGTRLTVL.

About this clone: A much larger clone sits a single nucleotide away, making a read error possible. Other DNA sequences within the sample encode an identical CDR3. The chain has TRBV19 and TRBJ2-7; D possibly corresponds to TRBD2 (5 bases). Trimming shortened V by 6 bases and J by 7 bases, and 22 bases separated the two germline ends. There are 15 residues in the CDR3. Germline V gene lookup returns CDR1 LNHDA and CDR2 SQIVND (reference sequence). CDR3 DNA: TGTGCCAGTAGATCCCTAGCCGGGCTATCTGAAGAGCAGTACTTC. The encoded protein is CASRSLAGLSEEQYF.

The V gene is TRBV6-5, the J gene TRBJ2-7; 8 bases line up with TRBD2. The V and J ends lost 8 bases and 4 bases, in that order; junction bases with no gene match: 13. The germline V gene encodes CDR1 MNHEY and CDR2 SVGAGI. CDR3 length equals 15 residues. The CDR3: CASGSGRPGLYEQYF. CDR3 DNA sequence: TGTGCCAGCGGCAGCGGGAGACCGGGTTTGTACGAGCAGTACTTC.

This chain connects TRBV4-2 to TRBJ1-4, with TRBD1 matching 9 bases. Germline trimming cut 1 base from V and 8 bases from J; bases unmatched to any gene: 8. Germline V gene lookup returns CDR1 LGHNA and CDR2 YNFKEQ. The CDR3 spans 16 residues. This chain's CDR3 is CASSQVVDRGGEKLFF. CDR3 nucleotides: TGTGCCAGCAGCCAAGTTGTGGACAGGGGAGGAGAAAAACTGTTTTTT.

The rearrangement joins TRBV2 to TRBJ2-5, with D hard to call. CDR1 is SNHLY, CDR2 FYNNEI, per germline. This CDR3 contains 15 residues. The V and J ends lost 6 bases and 0 bases respectively, with 14 bases between them. CDR3 sequence: CASRRSLMYQETQYF. The DNA for the CDR3 is TGTGCCAGCAGGCGCTCCCTAATGTACCAAGAGACCCAGTACTTC. Full variable domain (rest looked up from reference TRBV2 and TRBJ2-5): EPEVTQTPSHQVTQMGQEVILRCVPISNHLYFYWYRQILGQKVEFLVSFYNNEISEKSEIFDDQFSVERPDGSNFTLKIRSTKLEDSAMYFCASRRSLMYQETQYFGPGTRLLVL.

CDR3 sequence (DNA): TGTGCCAGCTCACCACCTCTACCTCTGTACCAAGAGACCCAGTACTTC. Protein sequence: CASSPPLPLYQETQYF. The chain is built from TRBV18 and TRBJ2-5; D unclear. The CDR3 contains 16 residues. The germline V gene encodes CDR1 KGHSH and CDR2 LQKENI. The ends were cut back, 0 bases at V and 0 bases at J, with 11 bases in the middle.

The chain joins TRBV25-1 to TRBJ1-6, with D hard to call. Trimming pared 5 bases from V and 0 bases from J, leaving 14 bases between. The CDR3 is made up of 17 amino acids. Germline V gives CDR1 MGHDK, CDR2 SYGVNS. Here the CDR3 reads CASSLQPRSSYNSPLHF. In DNA form, the CDR3 reads TGTGCCAGCAGTTTACAGCCACGGAGCTCCTATAATTCACCCCTCCACTTT.